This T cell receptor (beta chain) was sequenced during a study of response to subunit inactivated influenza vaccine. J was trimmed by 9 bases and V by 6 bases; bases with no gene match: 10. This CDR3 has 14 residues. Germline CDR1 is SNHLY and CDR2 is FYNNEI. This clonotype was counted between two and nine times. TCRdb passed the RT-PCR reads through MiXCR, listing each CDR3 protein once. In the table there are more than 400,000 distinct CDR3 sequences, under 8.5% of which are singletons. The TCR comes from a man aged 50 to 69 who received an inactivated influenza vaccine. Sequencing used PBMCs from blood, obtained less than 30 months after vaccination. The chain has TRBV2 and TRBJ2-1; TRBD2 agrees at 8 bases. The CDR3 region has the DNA TGTGCCAGCAGGAGCGAGCGGGGGTCGGCTGAGCAGTTCTTC. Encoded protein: CASRSERGSAEQFF.